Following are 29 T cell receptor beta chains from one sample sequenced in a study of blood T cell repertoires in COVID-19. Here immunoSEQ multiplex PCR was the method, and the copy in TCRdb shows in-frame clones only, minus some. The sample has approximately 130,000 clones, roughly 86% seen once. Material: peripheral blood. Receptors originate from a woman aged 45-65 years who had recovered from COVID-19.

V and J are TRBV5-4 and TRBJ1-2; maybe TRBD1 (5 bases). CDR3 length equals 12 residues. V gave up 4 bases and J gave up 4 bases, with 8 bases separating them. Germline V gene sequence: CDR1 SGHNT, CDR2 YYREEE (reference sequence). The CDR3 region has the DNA TGTGCCAGCAGCCTAGACAGCTATGGCTACACCTTC. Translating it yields CASSLDSYGYTF.

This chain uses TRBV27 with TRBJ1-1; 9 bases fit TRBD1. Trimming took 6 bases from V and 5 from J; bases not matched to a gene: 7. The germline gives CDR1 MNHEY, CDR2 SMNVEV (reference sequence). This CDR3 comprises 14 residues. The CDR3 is CASRLQGAYTEAFF. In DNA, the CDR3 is TGTGCCAGCAGGCTACAGGGGGCTTATACTGAAGCTTTCTTT.

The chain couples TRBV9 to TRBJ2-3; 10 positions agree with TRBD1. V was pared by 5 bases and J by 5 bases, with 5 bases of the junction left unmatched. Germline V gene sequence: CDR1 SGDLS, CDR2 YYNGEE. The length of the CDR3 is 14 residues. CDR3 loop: CASSSWTGGDTQYF. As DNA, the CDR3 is TGTGCCAGCAGTTCTTGGACAGGGGGAGATACGCAGTATTTT.

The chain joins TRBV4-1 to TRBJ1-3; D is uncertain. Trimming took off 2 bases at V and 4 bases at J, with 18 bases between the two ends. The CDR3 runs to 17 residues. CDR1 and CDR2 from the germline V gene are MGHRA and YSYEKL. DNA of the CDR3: TGCGCCAGCAGCCAACCCTCGACGGGAGTGGGAGGAAACACCATATATTTT. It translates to CASSQPSTGVGGNTIYF.

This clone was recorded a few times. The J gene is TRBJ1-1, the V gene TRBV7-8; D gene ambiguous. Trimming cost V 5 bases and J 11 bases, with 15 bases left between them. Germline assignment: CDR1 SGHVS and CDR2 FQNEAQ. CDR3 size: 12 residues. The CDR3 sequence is CASSMGLREAFF. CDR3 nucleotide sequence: TGTGCCAGCAGCATGGGCCTCAGAGAGGCTTTCTTT.

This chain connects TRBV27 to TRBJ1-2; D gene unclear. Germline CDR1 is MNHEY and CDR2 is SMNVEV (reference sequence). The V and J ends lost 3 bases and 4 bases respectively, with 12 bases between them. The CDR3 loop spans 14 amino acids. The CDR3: CASSLRDGGYGYTF. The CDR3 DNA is TGTGCCAGCAGTTTGCGGGATGGTGGCTATGGCTACACCTTC.

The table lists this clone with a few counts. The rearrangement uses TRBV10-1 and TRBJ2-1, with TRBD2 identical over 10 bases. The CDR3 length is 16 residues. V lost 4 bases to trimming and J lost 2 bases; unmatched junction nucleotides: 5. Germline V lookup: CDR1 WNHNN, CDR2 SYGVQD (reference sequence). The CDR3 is CASSGLAGGTYNEQFF. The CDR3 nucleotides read TGCGCCAGCAGTGGTTTAGCGGGGGGAACCTACAATGAGCAGTTCTTC.

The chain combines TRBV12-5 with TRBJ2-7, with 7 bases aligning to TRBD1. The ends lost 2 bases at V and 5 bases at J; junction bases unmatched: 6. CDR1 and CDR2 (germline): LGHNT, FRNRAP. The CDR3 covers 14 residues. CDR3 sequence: CASGLPSGTDEQYF. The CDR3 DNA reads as TGTGCTAGTGGTTTGCCATCCGGGACAGACGAGCAGTACTTC.

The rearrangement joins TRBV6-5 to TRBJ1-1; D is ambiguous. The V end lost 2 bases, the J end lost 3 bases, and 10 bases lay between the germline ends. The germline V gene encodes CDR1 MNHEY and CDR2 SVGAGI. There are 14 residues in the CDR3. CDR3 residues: CASSYLAGYTEAFF. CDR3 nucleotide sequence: TGTGCCAGCAGTTACCTCGCAGGATACACTGAAGCTTTCTTT.

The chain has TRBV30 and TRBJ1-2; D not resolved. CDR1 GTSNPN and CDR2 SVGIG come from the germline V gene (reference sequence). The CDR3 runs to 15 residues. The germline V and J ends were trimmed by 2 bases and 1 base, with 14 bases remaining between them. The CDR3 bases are TGTGCCTGGAGTCAGTTAGGGAGCGGTAACTATGGCTACACCTTC. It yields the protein CAWSQLGSGNYGYTF.

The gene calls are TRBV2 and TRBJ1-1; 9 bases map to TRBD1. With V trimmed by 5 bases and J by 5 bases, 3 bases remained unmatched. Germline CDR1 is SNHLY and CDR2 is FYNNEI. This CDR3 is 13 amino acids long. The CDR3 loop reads CASSPQGATEAFF. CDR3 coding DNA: TGTGCCAGCAGTCCACAGGGGGCGACTGAAGCTTTCTTT.

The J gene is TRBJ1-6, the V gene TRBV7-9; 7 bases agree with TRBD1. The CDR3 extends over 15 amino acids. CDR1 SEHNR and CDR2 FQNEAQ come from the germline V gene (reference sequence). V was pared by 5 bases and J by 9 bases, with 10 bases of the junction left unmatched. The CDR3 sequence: CASSPGGTAPSPLHF. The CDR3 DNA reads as TGTGCCAGCAGCCCCGGAGGGACAGCCCCTTCACCCCTCCACTTT.

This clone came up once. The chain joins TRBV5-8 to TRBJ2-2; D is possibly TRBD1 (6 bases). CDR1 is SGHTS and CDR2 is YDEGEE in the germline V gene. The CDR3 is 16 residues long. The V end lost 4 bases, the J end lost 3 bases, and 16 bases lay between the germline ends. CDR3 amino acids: CASSLFKQGYTGELFF. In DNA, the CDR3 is TGTGCCAGCAGCCTGTTTAAACAGGGTTACACCGGGGAGCTGTTTTTT. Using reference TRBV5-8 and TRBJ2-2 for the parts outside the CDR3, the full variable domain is EAGVTQSPTHLIKTRGQQATLRCSPISGHTSVYWYQQALGLGLQFLLWYDEGEERNRGNFPPRFSGRQFPNYSSELNVNALELEDSALYLCASSLFKQGYTGELFFGEGSRLTVL.

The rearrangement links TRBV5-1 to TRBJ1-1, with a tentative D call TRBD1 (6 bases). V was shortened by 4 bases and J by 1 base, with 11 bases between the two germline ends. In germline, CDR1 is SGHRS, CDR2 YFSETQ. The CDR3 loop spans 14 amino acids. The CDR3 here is CASSAGTPNTEAFF. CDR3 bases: TGCGCCAGCAGCGCCGGGACACCGAACACTGAAGCTTTCTTT.

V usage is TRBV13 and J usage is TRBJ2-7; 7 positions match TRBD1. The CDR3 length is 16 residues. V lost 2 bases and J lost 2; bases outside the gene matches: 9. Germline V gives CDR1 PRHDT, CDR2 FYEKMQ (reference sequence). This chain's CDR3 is CASSLTADRATYEQYF. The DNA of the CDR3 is TGTGCCAGCAGCTTAACCGCCGACAGGGCGACCTACGAGCAGTACTTC.

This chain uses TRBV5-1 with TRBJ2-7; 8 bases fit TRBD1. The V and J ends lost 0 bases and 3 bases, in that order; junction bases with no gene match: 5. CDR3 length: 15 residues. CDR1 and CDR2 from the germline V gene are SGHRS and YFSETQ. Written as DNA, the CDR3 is TGCGCCAGCAGCTTGGGGGACAGGCTTAACTACGAGCAGTACTTC. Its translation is CASSLGDRLNYEQYF.

CDR3 protein: CASSFKQGHGNQPQHF. CDR3 nucleotide sequence: TGTGCCAGCAGTTTTAAGCAGGGGCACGGCAATCAGCCCCAGCATTTT. The chain has TRBV28 and TRBJ1-5; a possible D gene is TRBD1 (6 bases). Germline loops: CDR1 MDHEN, CDR2 SYDVKM. The CDR3 length is 16 residues. Trimming removed 3 bases from V and 2 bases from J, with 14 bases in between.

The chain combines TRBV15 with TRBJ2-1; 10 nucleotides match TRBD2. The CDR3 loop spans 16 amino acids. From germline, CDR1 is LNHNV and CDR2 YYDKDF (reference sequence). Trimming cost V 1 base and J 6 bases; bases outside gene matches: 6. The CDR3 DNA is TGTGCCACCAGCAGAGTAGCGGGAGGAGCCGGCAATGAGCAGTTCTTC. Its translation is CATSRVAGGAGNEQFF. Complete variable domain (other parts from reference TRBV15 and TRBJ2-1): DAMVIQNPRYQVTQFGKPVTLSCSQTLNHNVMYWYQQKSSQAPKLLFHYYDKDFNNEADTPDNFQSRRPNTSFCFLDIRSPGLGDTAMYLCATSRVAGGAGNEQFFGPGTRLTVL.

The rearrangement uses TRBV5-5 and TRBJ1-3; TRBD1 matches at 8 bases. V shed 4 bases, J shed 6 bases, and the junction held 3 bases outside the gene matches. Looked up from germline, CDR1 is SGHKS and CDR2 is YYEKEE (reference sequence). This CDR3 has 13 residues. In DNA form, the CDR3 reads TGTGCCAGCAGCCCGGGACAGGCAAACACCATATATTTT. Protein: CASSPGQANTIYF.

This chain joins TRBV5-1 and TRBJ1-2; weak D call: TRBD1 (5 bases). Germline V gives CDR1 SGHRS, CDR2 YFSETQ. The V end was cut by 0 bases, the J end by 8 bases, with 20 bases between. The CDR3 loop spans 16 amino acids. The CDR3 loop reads CASSLGVSQGEGGYTF. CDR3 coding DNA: TGCGCCAGCAGCTTGGGGGTATCTCAGGGCGAAGGGGGCTACACCTTC.

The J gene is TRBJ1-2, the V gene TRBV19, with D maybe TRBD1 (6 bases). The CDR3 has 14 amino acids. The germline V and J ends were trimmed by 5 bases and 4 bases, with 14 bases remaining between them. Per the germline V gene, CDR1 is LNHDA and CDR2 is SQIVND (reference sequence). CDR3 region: CASSPTQDSYGYTF. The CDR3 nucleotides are TGTGCCAGTAGTCCGACCCAGGACAGCTATGGCTACACCTTC. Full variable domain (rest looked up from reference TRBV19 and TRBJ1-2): DGGITQSPKYLFRKEGQNVTLSCEQNLNHDAMYWYRQDPGQGLRLIYYSQIVNDFQKGDIAEGYSVSREKKESFPLTVTSAQKNPTAFYLCASSPTQDSYGYTFGSGTRLTVV.

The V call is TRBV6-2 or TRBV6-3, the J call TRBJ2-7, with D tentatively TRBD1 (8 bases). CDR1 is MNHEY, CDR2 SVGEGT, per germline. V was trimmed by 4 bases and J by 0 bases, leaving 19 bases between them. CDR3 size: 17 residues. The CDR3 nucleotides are TGTGCCAGCAGTTCCCCAAACCACAGGGGGGGCTCCTACGAGCAGTACTTC. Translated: CASSSPNHRGGSYEQYF.

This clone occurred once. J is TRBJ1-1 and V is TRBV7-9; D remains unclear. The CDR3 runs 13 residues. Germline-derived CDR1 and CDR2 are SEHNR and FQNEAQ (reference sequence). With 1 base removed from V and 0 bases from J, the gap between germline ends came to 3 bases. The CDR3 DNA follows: TGTGCCAGCAGCTTAGTAGTGAACACTGAAGCTTTCTTT. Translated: CASSLVVNTEAFF.

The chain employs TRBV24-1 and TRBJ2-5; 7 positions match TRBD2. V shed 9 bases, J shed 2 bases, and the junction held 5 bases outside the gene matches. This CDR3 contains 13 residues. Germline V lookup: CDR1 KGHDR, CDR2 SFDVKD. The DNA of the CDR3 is TGTGCCACCGCTGGGCGGGGGCAAGAGACCCAGTACTTC. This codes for CATAGRGQETQYF.

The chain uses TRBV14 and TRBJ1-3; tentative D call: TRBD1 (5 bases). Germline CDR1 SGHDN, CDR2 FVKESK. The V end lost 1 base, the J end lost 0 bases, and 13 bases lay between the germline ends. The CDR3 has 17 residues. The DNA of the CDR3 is TGTGCCAGCAGCCAAGTAAGCCAGGGATTCTCTGGAAACACCATATATTTT. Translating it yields CASSQVSQGFSGNTIYF.

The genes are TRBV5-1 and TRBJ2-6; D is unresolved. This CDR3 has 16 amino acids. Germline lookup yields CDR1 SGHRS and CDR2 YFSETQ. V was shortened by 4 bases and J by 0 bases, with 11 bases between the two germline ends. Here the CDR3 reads CASSVFPYSGANVLTF. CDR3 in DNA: TGCGCCAGCAGCGTTTTCCCCTACTCTGGGGCCAACGTCCTGACTTTC. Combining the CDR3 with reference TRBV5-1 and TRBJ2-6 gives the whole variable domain KAGVTQTPRYLIKTRGQQVTLSCSPISGHRSVSWYQQTPGQGLQFLFEYFSETQRNKGNFPGRFSGRQFSNSRSEMNVSTLELGDSALYLCASSVFPYSGANVLTFGAGSRLTVL.

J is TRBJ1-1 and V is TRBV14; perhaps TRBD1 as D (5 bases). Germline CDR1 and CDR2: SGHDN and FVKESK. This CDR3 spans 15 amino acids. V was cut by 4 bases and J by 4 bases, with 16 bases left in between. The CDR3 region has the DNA TGTGCCAGCAGCCTATACGGGACGGGGGGCACTGAAGCTTTCTTT. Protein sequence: CASSLYGTGGTEAFF.

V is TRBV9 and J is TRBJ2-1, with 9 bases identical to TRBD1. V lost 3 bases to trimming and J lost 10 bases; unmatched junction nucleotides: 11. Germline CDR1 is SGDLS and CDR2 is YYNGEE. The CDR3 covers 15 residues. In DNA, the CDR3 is TGTGCCAGCAGCGATGGGACAGGGTTAGTGGACGAGCAGTTCTTC. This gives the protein CASSDGTGLVDEQFF.

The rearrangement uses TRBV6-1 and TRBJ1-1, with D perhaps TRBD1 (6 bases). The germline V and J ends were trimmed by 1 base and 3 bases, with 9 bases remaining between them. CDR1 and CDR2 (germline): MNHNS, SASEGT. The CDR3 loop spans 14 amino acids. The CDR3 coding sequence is TGTGCCAGCAGTGAAGACAGGGTAGACACTGAAGCTTTCTTT. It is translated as CASSEDRVDTEAFF.